Below, 15 T cell receptor beta chains from the same sample are listed, as sequenced in a study of T-cell reconstitution after alpha-beta-depleted transplantation in children. TCRbeta library preparation incorporated unique molecular identifiers. In TCRdb, the PCR reads were re-called with MiXCR into one record per CDR3 protein. Counted here are 420,000 or so distinct CDR3 sequences, approximately 10% occurring once; the ten biggest clones make up 5% to 6.5%. The source material was PBMCs from the stem cell graft donor, sampled from the stem cell graft. These receptors were taken from a human donor who donated a stem cell graft to a child with acute myeloid leukemia.

The genes are TRBV12-3 or TRBV12-4 and TRBJ1-2, with a tentative D call TRBD1 (5 bases). V lost 4 bases, J lost 6 bases, and 21 bases lay in between. The CDR3 totals 16 residues. CDR3 sequence reads: CASSWGRGAGRDGYTF. CDR3 DNA sequence: TGTGCCAGCAGTTGGGGGAGGGGCGCTGGTAGGGATGGCTACACCTTC.

A note on this clonotype: At one end the junction does not follow the germline gene, possibly because of a read error. CDR3 nucleotides: TGCTGTGCTAGAGATTTAGCTTGGACAGGCCCTAATTCACCCCTCCACTTT. Translated: CCARDLAWTGPNSPLHF. The chain couples TRBV20-1 to TRBJ1-6; 7 bases line up with TRBD1. The CDR3 totals 17 residues. Germline-derived CDR1 and CDR2 are DFQATT and SNEGSKA (reference sequence).

This clonotype was detected a few times. The J gene is TRBJ2-3, the V gene TRBV20-1; D call uncertain. Germline CDR1 is DFQATT and CDR2 is SNEGSKA (reference sequence). This CDR3 spans 12 amino acids. Deletions cut 6 bases from V and 10 bases from J, with 17 bases between. The CDR3 region has the DNA TGCAGTGCGGAGCGAGAGGCGATTGCGCAGTATTTT. It encodes CSAEREAIAQYF.

Many counts were recorded for this clonotype. The chain has TRBV25-1 and TRBJ1-1; 7 bases line up with TRBD1. J lost 9 bases, V lost 3 bases, and 13 bases had no gene match. CDR3 size: 15 residues. Germline V gene lookup returns CDR1 MGHDK and CDR2 SYGVNS. This CDR3 reads CASSEETGISLKAFF. For the CDR3, the DNA is TGTGCCAGCAGTGAGGAGACAGGGATATCATTGAAAGCTTTCTTT.

J is TRBJ2-1 and V is TRBV27; weak D call: TRBD1 (6 bases). Trimming shortened V by 2 bases and J by 4 bases, and 15 bases separated the two germline ends. This CDR3 contains 16 residues. Germline V gene sequence: CDR1 MNHEY, CDR2 SMNVEV (reference sequence). The CDR3 DNA reads as TGTGCCAGCAGTTTACCGGGCAGGGGACCTTACAATGAGCAGTTCTTC. This gives the protein CASSLPGRGPYNEQFF.

This clonotype has just a few counts. The chain links TRBV3-1 to TRBJ2-5; TRBD2 agrees at 9 bases. Per the germline V gene, CDR1 is LGHDT and CDR2 is YNNKEL (reference sequence). The CDR3 spans 18 residues. After removal of 0 bases from V and 2 bases from J, the junction contained 10 bases not matched to a gene. In DNA form, the CDR3 reads TGTGCCAGCAGCCAAGATGTCCTTCTAGCGGGAACGCAAGAGACCCAGTACTTC. Protein product: CASSQDVLLAGTQETQYF.

This clonotype came up many times. The CDR3 sequence: CSARDQGNGYTF. The DNA of the CDR3 is TGCAGTGCTAGAGATCAGGGGAACGGCTACACCTTC. This chain connects TRBV20-1 to TRBJ1-2, with a possible D match to TRBD1 (6 bases). Trimming pared 0 bases from V and 8 bases from J, leaving 10 bases between. The CDR3 totals 12 residues. Germline CDR1 reads DFQATT; CDR2 reads SNEGSKA (reference sequence).

This clonotype occurred a few times. This chain links TRBV11-2 with TRBJ2-1, with TRBD2 matching 10 bases. The germline gives CDR1 SGHAT, CDR2 FQNNGV. Losses at the gene ends were 1 base for V and 4 bases for J; bases not matched to a gene: 4. The CDR3 length is 16 residues. CDR3: CASSLVLAGVYNEQFF. The CDR3, as DNA: TGTGCCAGCAGCTTAGTGCTAGCGGGGGTGTACAATGAGCAGTTCTTC.

This chain links TRBV12-3 or TRBV12-4 with TRBJ2-4; TRBD1 matches at 8 bases. Trimming took 4 bases from V and 1 from J; bases not matched to a gene: 9. The CDR3 has 17 amino acids. CDR3 sequence: CASSWTGRTSAKNIQYF. The CDR3 DNA reads TGTGCCAGCAGTTGGACAGGGAGGACCTCGGCCAAAAACATTCAGTACTTC.

The chain uses TRBV5-5 and TRBJ2-5, with D possibly being TRBD2 (5 bases). V gave up 4 bases and J gave up 1 base, with 14 bases separating them. Germline values: CDR1 SGHKS, CDR2 YYEKEE (reference sequence). The CDR3 sequence is 15 residues long. The CDR3 loop reads CASSRSPGFQETQYF. CDR3 coding DNA: TGTGCCAGCAGCCGGTCGCCGGGGTTCCAAGAGACCCAGTACTTC.

This clonotype occurred many times. This sequence joins TRBV20-1 and TRBJ1-2; tentatively, D is TRBD1 (6 bases). CDR1 is DFQATT, CDR2 SNEGSKA, per germline (reference sequence). The CDR3 runs 15 residues. The germline V and J ends were trimmed by 4 bases and 8 bases, with 23 bases remaining between them. The CDR3 loop is CSATITLRGAGGYTF. CDR3 in DNA: TGCAGTGCTACCATAACCCTCCGGGGGGCGGGGGGCTACACCTTC.

This clonotype was recorded many times. For the CDR3, the DNA is TGTGCCAGCAGCTTTTCTAGCGGGAGGTGGCACACCGGGGAGCTGTTTTTT. It encodes CASSFSSGRWHTGELFF. V gene TRBV3-1 combines with J gene TRBJ2-2; 11 nucleotides agree with TRBD2. V was clipped by 5 bases and J by 3 bases; unmatched bases: 8. From germline, CDR1 is LGHDT and CDR2 YNNKEL (reference sequence). This CDR3 contains 17 residues.

V usage is TRBV12-3 or TRBV12-4 and J usage is TRBJ1-1; D is ambiguous. V was shortened by 7 bases and J by 1 base, with 16 bases between the two germline ends. CDR3 size: 15 residues. The CDR3 is CASTERGLGNTEAFF. CDR3 nucleotides: TGTGCCAGCACCGAAAGAGGGTTGGGGAACACTGAAGCTTTCTTT.

In this sample, this clonotype turned up a few times. The chain uses TRBV10-3 and TRBJ2-7; no reliable D call. This CDR3 is built from 13 residues. Per germline, CDR1 ENHRY and CDR2 SYGVKD. Trimming pared 3 bases from V and 6 bases from J, leaving 12 bases between. The CDR3 region has the DNA TGTGCCATCAGTGACCCGGACCGACTCGAGCAGTACTTC. It codes for CAISDPDRLEQYF.

This clonotype has a handful of counts. The V and J genes are TRBV2 and TRBJ2-5; no clear D gene. V lost 6 bases, J lost 4 bases, and 6 bases lay in between. The CDR3 loop spans 11 amino acids. Germline V CDR1 and CDR2: SNHLY, FYNNEI. CDR3 bases: TGTGCCAGCAGAATCGGAGAGACCCAGTACTTC. Amino acid sequence: CASRIGETQYF.